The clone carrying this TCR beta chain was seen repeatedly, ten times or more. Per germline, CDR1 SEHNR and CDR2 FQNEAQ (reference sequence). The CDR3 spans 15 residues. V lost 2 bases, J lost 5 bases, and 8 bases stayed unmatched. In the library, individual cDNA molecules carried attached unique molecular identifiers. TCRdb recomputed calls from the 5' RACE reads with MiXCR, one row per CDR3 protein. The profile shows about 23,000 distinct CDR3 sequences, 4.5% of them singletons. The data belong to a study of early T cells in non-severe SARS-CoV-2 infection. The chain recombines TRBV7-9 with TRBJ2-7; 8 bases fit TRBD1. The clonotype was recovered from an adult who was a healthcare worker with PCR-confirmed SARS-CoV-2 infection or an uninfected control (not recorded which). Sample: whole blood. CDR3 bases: TGTGCCAGCAGCTTAACGGGCAGGGGGCTCGACGAGCAGTACTTC. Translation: CASSLTGRGLDEQYF.